The entry below gives a single TCR beta chain sequence along with its context. No antigen is known for it. Sequenced material consisted of expressed TCRB transcripts (all of the isolated RNA was reverse transcribed). Deep immunoSEQ sequencing covered naive, central memory and regulatory T cell samples. Sequenced by immunoSEQ multiplex PCR; TCRdb stores in-frame clones only, minus some. The sample contains approximately 100,000 clones, 28% of which appear only once. This entry is derived from a study of beta chain features in type 1 diabetes. Study-level information: Healthy donors and patients showed comparable age, gender and cell yields. Overall study results and limits: Shorter TCRB CDR3s, moderately but significantly so, were found in Type 1 diabetes patients in all four CD4+ subsets. Among type 1 diabetes patients, VDJ junctions had fewer insertions and more deletions.

Sorting of CD4+ naive, central memory, regulatory and stem cell-like memory cells was performed via CD45RO/CCR7/CD25/CD127/CD95/CD27. CDR1 and CDR2 from the germline V gene are MNHNS and SASEGT. CDR3 length equals 12 residues. This TCR came from a young woman with type 1 diabetes. This sequence joins TRBV6-1 and TRBJ1-1; D possibly corresponds to TRBD1 (6 bases). Sequenced material: central memory CD4+ T cells from blood. CDR3 protein: CAIRTANTEAFF. DNA for the CDR3: TGTGCGATACGGACAGCGAACACTGAAGCTTTCTTT.